These 16 T cell receptor beta chains share one sample of origin, sequenced in a study of T cells expressing NK-cell markers. TCRdb reprocessed the 5' RACE reads, keeping one entry per CDR3 protein, no DNA. Its table records hundreds of thousands of distinct CDR3 sequences. Material for sequencing was blood T cells: a sorted CD56 or NKG2C T cell subset, CD4+ or CD8+ T cells, or bulk PBMC T cells (not recorded which). These receptors were obtained from a woman aged 18-70 years in good health.

The rearrangement joins TRBV4-2 to TRBJ2-7; with no DNA, the TCRdb D assignment of TRBD2 cannot be verified. The CDR3 contains 16 residues. In germline, CDR1 is LGHNA, CDR2 YNFKEQ. The CDR3 sequence: CASSQDTLAGSYEQYF.

The chain couples TRBV20-1 to TRBJ2-4; with no DNA, the TCRdb D assignment of TRBD1 cannot be verified. The CDR3 is 15 residues long. Looked up from germline, CDR1 is DFQATT and CDR2 is SNEGSKA (reference sequence). CDR3 protein: CSASGTGGTKNIQYF.

The J gene is TRBJ2-1, the V gene TRBV14; there is no DNA to check the TCRdb D call of TRBD1. CDR1 SGHDN and CDR2 FVKESK come from the germline V gene. The CDR3 extends over 13 amino acids. The CDR3 reads CASSQRGRIEQFF.

The V gene is TRBV29-1, the J gene TRBJ1-2. The CDR3 contains 12 residues. Germline V gives CDR1 SQVTM, CDR2 ANQGSEA. CDR3 region: CSVVAGNYGYTF. Combining the CDR3 with reference TRBV29-1 and TRBJ1-2 gives the whole variable domain SAVISQKPSRDICQRGTSLTIQCQVDSQVTMMFWYRQQPGQSLTLIATANQGSEATYESGFVIDKFPISRPNLTFSTLTVSNMSPEDSSIYLCSVVAGNYGYTFGSGTRLTVV.

The rearrangement joins TRBV20-1 to TRBJ2-7. The CDR3 consists of 14 residues. CDR1 and CDR2 from the germline V gene are DFQATT and SNEGSKA (reference sequence). Here the CDR3 reads CSASDAFPSYEQYF.

V gene TRBV7-2 combines with J gene TRBJ2-3. Germline-derived CDR1 and CDR2 are SGHTA and FQGNSA. There are 11 residues in the CDR3. This CDR3 is CASSFLDTQYF.

V gene TRBV7-2 combines with J gene TRBJ2-1; absent DNA, TCRdb's TRBD2 call cannot be checked. In germline, CDR1 is SGHTA, CDR2 FQGNSA. The CDR3 sequence is 14 residues long. The CDR3 sequence is CASTWTSGYNEQFF. The entire variable domain, with the rest obtained from reference TRBV7-2 and TRBJ2-1, is as follows: GAGVSQSPSNKVTEKGKDVELRCDPISGHTALYWYRQSLGQGLEFLIYFQGNSAPDKSGLPSDRFSAERTGGSVSTLTIQRTQQEDSAVYLCASTWTSGYNEQFFGPGTRLTVL.

This chain connects TRBV11-3 to TRBJ1-6. The CDR3 spans 13 residues. Germline CDR1 is SGHNT and CDR2 is YENEEA. CDR3 in amino acids: CASSFGASSPLHF.

The rearrangement uses TRBV20-1 and TRBJ1-5. This CDR3 comprises 14 residues. CDR1 DFQATT and CDR2 SNEGSKA come from the germline V gene (reference sequence). The CDR3: CSARDLGSNQPQHF.

The rearrangement joins TRBV20-1 to TRBJ2-1. From germline, CDR1 is DFQATT and CDR2 SNEGSKA (reference sequence). The CDR3 has 13 residues. The CDR3 here is CSARDRSYNEQFF.

The chain carries TRBV11-2 and TRBJ1-4; TCRdb proposes TRBD1, but this gene call is untestable without DNA. Germline values: CDR1 SGHAT, CDR2 FQNNGV. CDR3 length: 15 amino acids. CDR3 in amino acids: CASSPAGAEGEKLFF.

J is TRBJ2-1 and V is TRBV12-3 or TRBV12-4; TCRdb lists TRBD1, though no DNA is available to test this call. This CDR3 is built from 15 residues. CDR3 protein: CASSFRGGPGNEQFF.

The chain is built from TRBV29-1 and TRBJ1-2. The CDR3 runs 11 residues. CDR1 is SQVTM and CDR2 is ANQGSEA in the germline V gene. The CDR3 region is CSVERTYGYTF. The whole variable domain, remainder taken from reference TRBV29-1 and TRBJ1-2, is SAVISQKPSRDICQRGTSLTIQCQVDSQVTMMFWYRQQPGQSLTLIATANQGSEATYESGFVIDKFPISRPNLTFSTLTVSNMSPEDSSIYLCSVERTYGYTFGSGTRLTVV.

The chain uses TRBV5-1 and TRBJ2-1; TCRdb reports TRBD2, a call that lacks DNA to check it against. The CDR3 contains 15 residues. Germline values: CDR1 SGHRS, CDR2 YFSETQ. The chain's CDR3 is CASSLVGLGPNEQFF.

V and J are TRBV5-6 and TRBJ1-2; TCRdb picks TRBD1, but there is no DNA to check that call. From germline, CDR1 is SGHDT and CDR2 YYEEEE. The CDR3 extends over 16 amino acids. The chain's CDR3 is CASSPRSRELNYGYTF.

J is TRBJ2-4 and V is TRBV12-3 or TRBV12-4; no DNA is available, so the TRBD1 call from TCRdb remains unchecked. The CDR3 spans 15 residues. The CDR3 sequence is CASSPRVNDKNIQYF.